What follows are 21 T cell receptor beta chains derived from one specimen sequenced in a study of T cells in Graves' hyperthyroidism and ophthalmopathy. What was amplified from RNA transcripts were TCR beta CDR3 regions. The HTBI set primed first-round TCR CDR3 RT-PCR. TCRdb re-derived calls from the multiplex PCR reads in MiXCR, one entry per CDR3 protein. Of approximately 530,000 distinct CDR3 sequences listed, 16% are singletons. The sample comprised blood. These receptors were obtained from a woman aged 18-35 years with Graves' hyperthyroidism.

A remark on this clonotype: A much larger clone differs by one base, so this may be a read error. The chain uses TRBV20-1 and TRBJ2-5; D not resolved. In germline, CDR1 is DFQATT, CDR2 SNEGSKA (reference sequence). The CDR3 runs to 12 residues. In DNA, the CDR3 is TGCAGTGCCAAAACTCCCGAAGAGACCCAGCACTTC. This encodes CSAKTPEETQHF.

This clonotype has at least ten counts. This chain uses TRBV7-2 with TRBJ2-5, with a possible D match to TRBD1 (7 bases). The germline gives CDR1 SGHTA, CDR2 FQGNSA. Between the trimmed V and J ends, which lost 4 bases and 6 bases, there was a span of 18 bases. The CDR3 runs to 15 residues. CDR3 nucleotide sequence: TGTGCCAGCAGCTACGACAGGGAGGCGAAAAAGACCCAGTACTTC. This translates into CASSYDREAKKTQYF.

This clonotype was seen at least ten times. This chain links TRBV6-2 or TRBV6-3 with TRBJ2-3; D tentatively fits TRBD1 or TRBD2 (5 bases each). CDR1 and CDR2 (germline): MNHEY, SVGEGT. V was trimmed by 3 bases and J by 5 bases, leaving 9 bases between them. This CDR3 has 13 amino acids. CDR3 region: CASSYVGEDTQYF. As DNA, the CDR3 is TGTGCCAGCAGTTATGTGGGGGAAGATACGCAGTATTTT.

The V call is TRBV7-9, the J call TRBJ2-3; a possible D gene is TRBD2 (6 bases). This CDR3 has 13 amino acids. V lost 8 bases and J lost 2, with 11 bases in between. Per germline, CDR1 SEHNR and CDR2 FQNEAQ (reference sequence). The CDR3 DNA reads TGTGCCAGCGGCCCGGGGGTCACAGATACGCAGTATTTT. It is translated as CASGPGVTDTQYF.

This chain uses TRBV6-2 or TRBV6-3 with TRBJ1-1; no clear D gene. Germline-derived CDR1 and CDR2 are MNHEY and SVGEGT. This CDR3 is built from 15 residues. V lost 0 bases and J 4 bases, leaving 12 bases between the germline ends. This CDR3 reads CASSYSDSSGTEAFF. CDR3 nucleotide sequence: TGTGCCAGCAGTTACTCGGACTCCTCGGGCACTGAAGCTTTCTTT.

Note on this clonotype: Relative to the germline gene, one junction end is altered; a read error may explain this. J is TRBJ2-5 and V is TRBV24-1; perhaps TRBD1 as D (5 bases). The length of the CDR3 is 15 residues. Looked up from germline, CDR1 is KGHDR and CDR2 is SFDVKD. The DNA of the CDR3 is TGTGCCACCAGTGACCCGGCGCAGGGCACAGAGGCCCAGTACTTC. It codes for CATSDPAQGTEAQYF.

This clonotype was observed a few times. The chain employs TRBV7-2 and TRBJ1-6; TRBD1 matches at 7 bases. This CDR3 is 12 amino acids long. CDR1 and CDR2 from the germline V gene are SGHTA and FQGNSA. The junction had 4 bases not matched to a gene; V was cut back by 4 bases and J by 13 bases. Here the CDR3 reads CASSSSDRPLHF. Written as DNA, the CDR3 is TGTGCCAGCAGCTCATCGGACAGGCCCCTCCACTTT.

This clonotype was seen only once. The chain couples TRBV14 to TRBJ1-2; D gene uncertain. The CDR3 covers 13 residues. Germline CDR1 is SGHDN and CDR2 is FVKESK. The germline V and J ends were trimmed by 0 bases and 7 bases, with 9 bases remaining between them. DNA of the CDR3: TGTGCCAGCAGCCAAGATTCCCGGGTTGGCTACACCTTC. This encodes CASSQDSRVGYTF. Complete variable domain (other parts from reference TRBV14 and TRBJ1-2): EAGVTQFPSHSVIEKGQTVTLRCDPISGHDNLYWYRRVMGKEIKFLLHFVKESKQDESGMPNNRFLAERTGGTYSTLKVQPAELEDSGVYFCASSQDSRVGYTFGSGTRLTVV.

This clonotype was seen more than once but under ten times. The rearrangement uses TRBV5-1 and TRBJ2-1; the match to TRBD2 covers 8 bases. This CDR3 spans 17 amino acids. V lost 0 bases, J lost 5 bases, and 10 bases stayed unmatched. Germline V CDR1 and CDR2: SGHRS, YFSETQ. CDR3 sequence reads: CASSLVITSGNNNEQFF. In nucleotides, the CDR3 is TGCGCCAGCAGCTTGGTTATTACTAGCGGTAACAACAATGAGCAGTTCTTC.

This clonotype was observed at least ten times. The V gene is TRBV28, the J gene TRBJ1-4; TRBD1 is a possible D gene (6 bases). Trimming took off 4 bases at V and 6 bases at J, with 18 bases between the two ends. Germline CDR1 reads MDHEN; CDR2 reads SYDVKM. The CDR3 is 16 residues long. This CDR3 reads CASSSPGGVGDEKLFF. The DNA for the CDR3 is TGTGCCAGCAGTTCACCGGGGGGCGTTGGGGATGAAAAACTGTTTTTT. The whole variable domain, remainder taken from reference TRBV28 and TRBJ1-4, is DVKVTQSSRYLVKRTGEKVFLECVQDMDHENMFWYRQDPGLGLRLIYFSYDVKMKEKGDIPEGYSVSREKKERFSLILESASTNQTSMYLCASSSPGGVGDEKLFFGSGTQLSVL.

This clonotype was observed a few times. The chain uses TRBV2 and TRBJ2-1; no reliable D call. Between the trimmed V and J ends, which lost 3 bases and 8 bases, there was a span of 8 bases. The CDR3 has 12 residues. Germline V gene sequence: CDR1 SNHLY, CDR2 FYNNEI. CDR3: CASSDVGYEQFF. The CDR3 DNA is TGTGCCAGCAGTGACGTAGGGTATGAGCAGTTCTTC.

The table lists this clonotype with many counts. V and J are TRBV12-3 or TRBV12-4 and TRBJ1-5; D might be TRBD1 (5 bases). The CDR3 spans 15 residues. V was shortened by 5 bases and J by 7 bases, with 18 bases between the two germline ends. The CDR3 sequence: CASSQTLGGEQPQHF. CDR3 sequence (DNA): TGTGCCAGCAGTCAAACCCTGGGAGGGGAGCAGCCCCAGCATTTT.

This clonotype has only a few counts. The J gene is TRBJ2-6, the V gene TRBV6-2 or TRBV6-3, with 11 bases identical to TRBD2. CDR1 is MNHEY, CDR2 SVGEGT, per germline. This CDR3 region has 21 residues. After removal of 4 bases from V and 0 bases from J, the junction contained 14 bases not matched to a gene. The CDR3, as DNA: TGTGCCAGCAGTTCCTTGATAGCGGGGGGGCCTTGGGTCTCTGGGGCCAACGTCCTGACTTTC. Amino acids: CASSSLIAGGPWVSGANVLTF.

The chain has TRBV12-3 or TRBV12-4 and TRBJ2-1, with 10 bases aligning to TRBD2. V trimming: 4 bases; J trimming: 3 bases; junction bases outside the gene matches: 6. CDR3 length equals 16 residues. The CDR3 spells CASSSWTSGYYNEQFF. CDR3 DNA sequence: TGTGCCAGCAGTTCCTGGACTAGCGGATACTACAATGAGCAGTTCTTC.

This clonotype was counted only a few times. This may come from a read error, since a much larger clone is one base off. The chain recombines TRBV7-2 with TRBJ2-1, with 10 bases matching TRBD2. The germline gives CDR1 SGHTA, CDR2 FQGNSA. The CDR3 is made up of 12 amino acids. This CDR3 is CAGRAGGDPQFF. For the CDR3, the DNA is TGTGCCGGCAGAGCGGGGGGGGATCCGCAGTTCTTC.

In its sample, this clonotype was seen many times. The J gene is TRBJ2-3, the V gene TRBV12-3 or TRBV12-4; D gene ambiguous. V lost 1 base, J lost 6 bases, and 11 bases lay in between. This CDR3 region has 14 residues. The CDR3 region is CASSLVAPSDTQYF. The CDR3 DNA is TGTGCCAGCAGTTTAGTGGCGCCGTCGGATACGCAGTATTTT.

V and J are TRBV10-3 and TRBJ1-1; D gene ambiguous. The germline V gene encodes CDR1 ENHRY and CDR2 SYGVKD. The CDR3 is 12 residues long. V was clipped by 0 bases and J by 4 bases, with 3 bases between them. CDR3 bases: TGTGCCATCAGTGAGTCCGGCACTGAAGCTTTCTTT. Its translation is CAISESGTEAFF.

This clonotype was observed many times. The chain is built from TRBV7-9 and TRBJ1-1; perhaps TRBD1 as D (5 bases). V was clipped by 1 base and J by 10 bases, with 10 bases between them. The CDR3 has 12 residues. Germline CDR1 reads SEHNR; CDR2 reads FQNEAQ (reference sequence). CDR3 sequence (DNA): TGTGCCAGCAGCTTAGGGGGGGAGAGAGCTTTCTTT. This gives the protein CASSLGGERAFF.

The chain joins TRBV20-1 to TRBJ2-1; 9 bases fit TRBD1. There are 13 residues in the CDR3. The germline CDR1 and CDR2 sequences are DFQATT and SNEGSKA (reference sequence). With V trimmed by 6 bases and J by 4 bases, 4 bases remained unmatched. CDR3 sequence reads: CSAPGTGYNEQFF. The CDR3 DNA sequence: TGCAGTGCCCCCGGGACAGGGTACAATGAGCAGTTCTTC.

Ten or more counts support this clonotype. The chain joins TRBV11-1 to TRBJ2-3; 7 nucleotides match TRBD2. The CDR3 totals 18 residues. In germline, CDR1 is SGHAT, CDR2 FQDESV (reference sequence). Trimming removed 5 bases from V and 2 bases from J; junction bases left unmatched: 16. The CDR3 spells CASSRGRLSGGYTDTQYF. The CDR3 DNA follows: TGTGCCAGCAGCCGGGGTCGTCTTTCCGGGGGGTACACAGATACGCAGTATTTT.

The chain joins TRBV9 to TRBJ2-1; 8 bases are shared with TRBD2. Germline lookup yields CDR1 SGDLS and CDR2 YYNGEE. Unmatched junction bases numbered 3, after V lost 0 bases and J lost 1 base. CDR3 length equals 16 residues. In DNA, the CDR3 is TGTGCCAGCAGCGTAGAAGCGGGAGTGTCCTACAATGAGCAGTTCTTC. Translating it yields CASSVEAGVSYNEQFF. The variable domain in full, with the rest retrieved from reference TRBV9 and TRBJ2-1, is DSGVTQTPKHLITATGQRVTLRCSPRSGDLSVYWYQQSLDQGLQFLIQYYNGEERAKGNILERFSAQQFPDLHSELNLSSLELGDSALYFCASSVEAGVSYNEQFFGPGTRLTVL.